One T cell receptor (beta chain) is described in this entry. This specimen comes from a study of blood T cell repertoires in COVID-19. Authors' analysis steps: Quantification of nucleated cells was approximated via reference gene primer amplification. TCRdb keeps only in-frame clones here, not all; method: immunoSEQ multiplex PCR. V, J and clone size were drawn from that table, and D and trimming were deduced from the DNA. The table has about 380,000 clones, 70% to 90% seen once. Participant ages covered about 18 to 89 years across 24 US areas. Participant-given clinical history determined each cohort assignment. What was sequenced was PBMCs or T cells enriched from blood (not recorded which). This clonotype was sampled from a man aged 25-45 years who had recovered from COVID-19.

CDR3 region: CASSLSGGAETQYF. The CDR3 DNA follows: TGCGCCAGCAGCTTGTCAGGGGGCGCCGAGACCCAGTACTTC. This rearrangement joins TRBV5-1 to TRBJ2-5, with 8 bases that match TRBD1. J lost 5 bases, V lost 1 base, and 4 bases had no gene match. The CDR3 has 14 amino acids. Germline V CDR1 and CDR2: SGHRS, YFSETQ.